The sequence of this TCR beta chain was determined in a study of early stage breast cancer tumors. Study at large: Most invasive tumors, about 70% of the 16, were ER+/PR+/HER2-.

Findings and limits, study-wide: Commonly generated sequences made up most enriched TCRB sequences shared between patients. Compared with adjacent normal breast tissue, tumors showed roughly 2.5-fold greater T cell density and higher clonality. Blood repertoires resembled normal breast more than tumor.

Data came from immunoSEQ multiplex PCR; TCRdb stores just in-frame clones and leaves some out. The data hold 65,000 to 75,000 clones, with approximately 80% observed a single time. This clone was seen a few times. Its target is not known. The sample comprised blood. The source of this sequence is a person aged 35-55 years with breast cancer.

The DNA for the CDR3 is TGTGCCAGCAGCTTAGGCGCAGGGTTCTACGAGCAGTACTTC. Protein: CASSLGAGFYEQYF. The rearrangement joins TRBV7-9 to TRBJ2-7, with D maybe TRBD1 (5 bases). The CDR3 spans 14 residues. V lost 1 base and J lost 3, with 10 bases in between. Looked up from germline, CDR1 is SEHNR and CDR2 is FQNEAQ (reference sequence).